This T cell receptor beta chain comes out of a study of cytomegalovirus exposure and HLA in healthy donors. Whole-study findings and limits: An apparent linkage of common viral pathogens to several of the most significant clusters emerged in a later analysis.

PCR was performed using 60 Vbeta and 13 Jbeta primers. Sequenced by immunoSEQ multiplex PCR; TCRdb stores in-frame clones only, minus some. Among under 250,000 clones listed, approximately 79% were seen once. Notes on this clone: The antigen is unknown.

The CDR3 is 13 residues long. From germline, CDR1 is SGHRS and CDR2 YFSETQ. The ends were cut back, 7 bases at V and 1 base at J, with 11 bases in the middle. The clonotype was recovered from a woman under 40 in good health and CMV-seropositive. Sequencing was performed on PBMCs. The chain employs TRBV5-1 and TRBJ1-1, with D possibly TRBD1 on 6 matching bases. CDR3 amino acids: CASRGGTNTEAFF. Here the CDR3 DNA reads TGCGCCAGCCGAGGGGGTACGAACACTGAAGCTTTCTTT.